Below are 10 T cell receptor beta chains sequenced from a single sample in a study of post-analysis software for immune sequencing data. General observations from the study: Patients had higher frequencies than controls of about 5 TRBV segments, including TRBV5-6, TRBV5-1 and TRBV20-1.

cDNA libraries of TCR beta carried unique molecular identifiers. One entry per CDR3 protein results from TCRdb running MiXCR on the PCR reads. The sample includes fewer than 850,000 distinct CDR3 sequences, 30% of them seen just once. Their specific antigens are unknown. Specimen: blood. These receptors came from a girl aged 10-17 years with multiple sclerosis.

This clonotype was counted only a few times. The chain combines TRBV6-5 with TRBJ1-2; weak D call: TRBD1 (6 bases). CDR3 length equals 12 residues. CDR1 is MNHEY and CDR2 is SVGAGI in the germline V gene. V lost 6 bases, J lost 7 bases, and 12 bases lay in between. The CDR3 loop reads CASSPGGIGYTF. DNA for the CDR3: TGTGCCAGCAGCCCCGGGGGCATTGGCTACACCTTC.

This clonotype was picked up a small number of times. Here the CDR3 reads CASSQGGTNYNEQFF. The CDR3 DNA is TGCGCCAGCAGCCAAGGCGGAACTAACTACAATGAGCAGTTCTTC. V and J are TRBV4-1 and TRBJ2-1, with D unresolved. From germline, CDR1 is MGHRA and CDR2 YSYEKL. CDR3 length: 15 amino acids. With 1 base removed from V and 3 bases from J, the gap between germline ends came to 10 bases.

This clonotype was observed a handful of times. V gene TRBV20-1 combines with J gene TRBJ2-3; 8 bases map to TRBD1. CDR3 size: 12 residues. The junction had 4 bases not matched to a gene; V was cut back by 5 bases and J by 6 bases. The germline CDR1 and CDR2 sequences are DFQATT and SNEGSKA (reference sequence). CDR3 sequence: CSASTGADTQYF. The DNA for the CDR3 is TGCAGTGCTTCGACAGGGGCGGATACGCAGTATTTT.

In this sample, this clonotype turned up a few times. The V and J genes are TRBV29-1 and TRBJ2-7; 14 nucleotides line up with TRBD2. J was trimmed by 7 bases and V by 4 bases; bases with no gene match: 6. The germline V gene has CDR1 SQVTM and CDR2 ANQGSEA. The CDR3 covers 14 residues. This CDR3 reads CSVAGLAGVNEQYF. Here the CDR3 DNA reads TGCAGCGTTGCGGGACTAGCGGGAGTAAATGAGCAGTACTTC.

This clonotype was counted only a few times. This chain links TRBV29-1 with TRBJ2-3; D call uncertain. V was trimmed by 6 bases and J by 6 bases, leaving 7 bases between them. The CDR3 is made up of 10 amino acids. CDR1 is SQVTM and CDR2 is ANQGSEA in the germline V gene. DNA for the CDR3: TGCAGCGTGCCATCGGATACGCAGTATTTT. It encodes CSVPSDTQYF.

A few counts support this clonotype. The V and J genes are TRBV5-1 and TRBJ2-5; either TRBD1 or TRBD2 may fit D (5 bases each). With 1 base removed from V and 2 bases from J, the gap between germline ends came to 12 bases. Germline loops: CDR1 SGHRS, CDR2 YFSETQ. The CDR3 sequence is 15 residues long. The CDR3 sequence is CASSLFGDRQETQYF. The CDR3 region has the DNA TGCGCCAGCAGCTTGTTCGGGGACCGTCAAGAGACCCAGTACTTC. Complete variable domain (other parts from reference TRBV5-1 and TRBJ2-5): KAGVTQTPRYLIKTRGQQVTLSCSPISGHRSVSWYQQTPGQGLQFLFEYFSETQRNKGNFPGRFSGRQFSNSRSEMNVSTLELGDSALYLCASSLFGDRQETQYFGPGTRLLVL.

This chain connects TRBV12-3 or TRBV12-4 to TRBJ2-5; 8 nucleotides match TRBD1. CDR3 length: 13 residues. The V gene end was trimmed by 4 bases and the J gene end by 5 bases; junction bases not matched to a gene: 3. The DNA of the CDR3 is TGTGCCAGCAGTTCCAGGGGGCCGGAGACCCAGTACTTC. It translates to CASSSRGPETQYF.

This clonotype was picked up a small number of times. This chain uses TRBV7-2 with TRBJ1-4, with a weak D call TRBD1 (5 bases). Per the germline V gene, CDR1 is SGHTA and CDR2 is FQGNSA. This CDR3 spans 12 amino acids. V was trimmed by 3 bases and J by 7 bases, leaving 6 bases between them. The CDR3 nucleotides are TGTGCCAGCAGCTTCGGGGGTGAAAAACTGTTTTTT. It translates to CASSFGGEKLFF. Using reference TRBV7-2 and TRBJ1-4 for the parts outside the CDR3, the full variable domain is GAGVSQSPSNKVTEKGKDVELRCDPISGHTALYWYRQSLGQGLEFLIYFQGNSAPDKSGLPSDRFSAERTGGSVSTLTIQRTQQEDSAVYLCASSFGGEKLFFGSGTQLSVL.

The chain is built from TRBV28 and TRBJ2-4; 10 nucleotides line up with TRBD1. This CDR3 has 15 residues. Unmatched junction bases numbered 9, after V lost 5 bases and J lost 8 bases. Germline CDR1 MDHEN, CDR2 SYDVKM. The CDR3 loop reads CASSGRQGARDIQYF. The CDR3, as DNA: TGTGCCAGCAGTGGCAGACAGGGGGCGCGGGACATTCAGTACTTC. The whole variable domain, remainder taken from reference TRBV28 and TRBJ2-4, is DVKVTQSSRYLVKRTGEKVFLECVQDMDHENMFWYRQDPGLGLRLIYFSYDVKMKEKGDIPEGYSVSREKKERFSLILESASTNQTSMYLCASSGRQGARDIQYFGAGTRLSVL.

This clonotype was recorded a few times. The chain carries TRBV4-3 and TRBJ1-6, with D unresolved. CDR1 and CDR2 (germline): LGHNA, YSLEER. V was pared by 3 bases and J by 9 bases, with 9 bases between. CDR3 length equals 13 residues. The CDR3 nucleotides read TGCGCCAGCAGCCAGGGTTTGGGTTCACCCCTCCACTTT. Residues: CASSQGLGSPLHF.